The rows below give T cell receptor beta chains drawn from one sample of a study of blood T cell repertoires in COVID-19. The protocol was immunoSEQ multiplex PCR, while the TCRdb copy is restricted to in-frame clones and leaves out a portion. This repertoire shows approximately 57,000 clones, roughly four fifths found once; its top ten account for roughly 8%. The sample comprised peripheral blood. The receptors stem from a woman of 80 years or more with acute or convalescent COVID-19. The CDR3 runs from the conserved cysteine through the conserved F or W. Clone size is shown for a subset of rows, as once, few, many or a class of expanded clone.

size | length | J | V | CDR3
. | 14 | TRBJ1-3 | TRBV5-1 | CASSSRGAGNTIYF
. | 15 | TRBJ2-7 | TRBV9 | CASSVGQWASYEQYF
. | 14 | TRBJ2-5 | TRBV5-1 | CASSGGQVQETQYF
once | 16 | TRBJ2-2 | TRBV18 | CASSPSRISNTGELFF
. | 15 | TRBJ2-2 | TRBV11-2 | CASSLGTRDTGELFF
. | 18 | TRBJ2-3 | TRBV7-3 | CASSPGLAGGRGTDTQYF
. | 13 | TRBJ1-5 | TRBV10-3 | CAGGGSSNQPQHF
. | 15 | TRBJ2-1 | TRBV5-1 | CASSSDRGAYNEQFF
. | 15 | TRBJ1-1 | TRBV4-1 | CASSQVEGQTAEAFF
once | 16 | TRBJ1-1 | TRBV4-2 | CASSQEGGAPNTEAFF
. | 17 | TRBJ2-2 | TRBV7-6 | CASSLGDRGSNTGELFF
. | 18 | TRBJ2-1 | TRBV28 | CASTTLGGGGQQYGEQFF
once | 16 | TRBJ1-5 | TRBV15 | CATSRAGSLSNQPQHF
. | 13 | TRBJ2-2 | TRBV29-1 | CSIRWRGTGELFF
. | 15 | TRBJ2-1 | TRBV24-1 | CATSPRDSYYNEQFF
. | 14 | TRBJ1-2 | TRBV2 | CASRSDRGNYGYTF
. | 15 | TRBJ2-5 | TRBV7-8 | CASSSGDRGQETQYF
. | 15 | TRBJ2-1 | TRBV5-1 | CASSPPGLADNEQFF
. | 13 | TRBJ2-7 | TRBV27 | CASRRQATWEQYF
once | 11 | TRBJ2-1 | TRBV24-1 | CATKPHNEQFF
. | 13 | TRBJ2-7 | TRBV27 | CASSLDSSYEQYF
. | 15 | TRBJ2-2 | TRBV28 | CASSLTSTGSGELFF
. | 14 | TRBJ2-5 | TRBV5-1 | CASMGLGGAETQYF
. | 16 | TRBJ1-1 | TRBV3-1/TRBV3-2 | CASSLTGGWGDTEAFF
. | 13 | TRBJ2-2 | TRBV12-5 | CASGTGDTGELFF
. | 13 | TRBJ2-7 | TRBV12-3/TRBV12-4 | CASSWDREDEQYF
. | 14 | TRBJ2-3 | TRBV6-5 | CASSLRRTTDTQYF
. | 13 | TRBJ1-1 | TRBV2 | CASSGDRSTEAFF
. | 18 | TRBJ2-4 | TRBV2 | CASTGLAGGWNPKNIQYF
. | 14 | TRBJ1-6 | TRBV9 | CASSVTGEGSPLHF
. | 16 | TRBJ2-1 | TRBV2 | CASSRRLGLPVDEQFF
. | 16 | TRBJ2-5 | TRBV9 | CASSVGVLAGQETQYF
medium-sized | 14 | TRBJ1-6 | TRBV28 | CASNTGTGGSPLHF
. | 18 | TRBJ2-1 | TRBV11-2 | CASSPGGLAGGRVREQFF
. | 13 | TRBJ1-6 | TRBV13 | CASSLSRNSPLHF
once | 14 | TRBJ1-5 | TRBV27 | CASSDSRGNQPQHF
. | 16 | TRBJ2-3 | TRBV19 | CASSPGGRAGTDTQYF
few | 15 | TRBJ2-5 | TRBV24-1 | CATSDARTVPGTQYF
once | 14 | TRBJ2-7 | TRBV5-4 | CASSKGQGVYEQYF
. | 15 | TRBJ2-5 | TRBV18 | CASSSTGLDQETQYF
. | 17 | TRBJ2-2 | TRBV18 | CASSRGLAGGHTGELFF
. | 11 | TRBJ2-7 | TRBV27 | CAGPTTSGQHF
. | 13 | TRBJ2-3 | TRBV10-1 | CASSEPQADTQYF
. | 15 | TRBJ1-1 | TRBV6-4 | CASSERGQGEMEAFF